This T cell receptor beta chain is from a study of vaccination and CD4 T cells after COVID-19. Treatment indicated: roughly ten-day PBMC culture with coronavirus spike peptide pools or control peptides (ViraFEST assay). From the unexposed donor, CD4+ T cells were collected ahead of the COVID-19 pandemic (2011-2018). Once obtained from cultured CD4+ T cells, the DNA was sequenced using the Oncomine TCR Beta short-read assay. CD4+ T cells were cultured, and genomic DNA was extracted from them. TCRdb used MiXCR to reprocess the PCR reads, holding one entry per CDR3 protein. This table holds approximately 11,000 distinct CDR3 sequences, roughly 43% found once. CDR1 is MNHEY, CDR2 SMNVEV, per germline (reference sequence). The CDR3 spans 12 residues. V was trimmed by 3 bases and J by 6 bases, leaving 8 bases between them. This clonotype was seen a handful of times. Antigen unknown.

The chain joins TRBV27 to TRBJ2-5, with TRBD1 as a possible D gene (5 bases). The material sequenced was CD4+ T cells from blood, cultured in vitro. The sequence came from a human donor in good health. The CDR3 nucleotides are TGTGCCAGCAGTTTGCAGGGTCAGACCCAGTACTTC. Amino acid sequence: CASSLQGQTQYF.